This T cell receptor (beta chain) came from a study of cytomegalovirus exposure and HLA in healthy donors. Looking at the study overall: Genotyping showed roughly 81% of roughly 400 donors falling in the Caucasian-associated ancestry cluster.

Whole-study results and caveats: The Asian-associated ancestry cluster reportedly had fewer N-insertions than the roughly 670-donor mean in a later analysis. Follow-up analysis found HLA locus-dependent TCR association rates, highest for DRB1 and lowest for HLA-C.

In regard to this clone: Its specificity is not known.

The PCR was carried out with 60 Vbeta primers and 13 Jbeta primers. The repertoire was sequenced with immunoSEQ multiplex PCR; TCRdb's copy has only in-frame clones and lacks some. This table has 200,000 to 250,000 clones, 65% to 75% appearing once. The CDR3 runs to 14 residues. CDR1 and CDR2 from the germline V gene are LNHDA and SQIVND (reference sequence). Trimming cost V 6 bases and J 1 base, with 13 bases left between them. The chain links TRBV19 to TRBJ2-7; D may be TRBD1 (5 bases). Sequenced sample: PBMCs. The receptor was isolated from a woman in her 30s in good health and CMV-seronegative. DNA for the CDR3: TGTGCCAGTAGGCAGGGTCATGGGTCCTACGAGCAGTACTTC. Translated, it gives CASRQGHGSYEQYF.